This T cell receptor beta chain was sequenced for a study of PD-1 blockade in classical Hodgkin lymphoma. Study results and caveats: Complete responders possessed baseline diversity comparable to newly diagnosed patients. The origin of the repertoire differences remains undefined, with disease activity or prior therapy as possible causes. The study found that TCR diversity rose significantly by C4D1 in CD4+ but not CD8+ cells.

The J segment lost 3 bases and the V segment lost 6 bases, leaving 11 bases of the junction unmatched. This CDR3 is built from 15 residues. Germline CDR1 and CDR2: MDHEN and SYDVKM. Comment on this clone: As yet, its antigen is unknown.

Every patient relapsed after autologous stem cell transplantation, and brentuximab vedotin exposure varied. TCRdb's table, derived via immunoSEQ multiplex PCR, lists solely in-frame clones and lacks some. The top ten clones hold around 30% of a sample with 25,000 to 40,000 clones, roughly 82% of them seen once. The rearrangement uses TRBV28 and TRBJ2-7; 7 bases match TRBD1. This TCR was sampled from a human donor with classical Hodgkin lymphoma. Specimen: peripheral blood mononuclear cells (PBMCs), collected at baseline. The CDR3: CASSLRQGIVYEQYF. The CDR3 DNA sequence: TGTGCCAGCAGCCTCAGACAGGGTATCGTCTACGAGCAGTACTTC. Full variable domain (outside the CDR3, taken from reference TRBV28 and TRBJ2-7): DVKVTQSSRYLVKRTGEKVFLECVQDMDHENMFWYRQDPGLGLRLIYFSYDVKMKEKGDIPEGYSVSREKKERFSLILESASTNQTSMYLCASSLRQGIVYEQYFGPGTRLTVT.